The T cell receptor beta chain described here comes from a study of T cell responses to AZD1222 COVID-19 vaccine. Across the whole study: Timing groups of about 4 and about 12 weeks for second doses were pooled.

Findings of the study overall: White British donors predominated, females outnumbered males, and clonal diversity was possibly underestimated. Following two doses of AZD1222, Spike-specific TCR breadth and depth rose. Baseline serostatus was positive in only a handful of AZD1222 recipients.

Profiled with immunoSEQ multiplex PCR; TCRdb holds only in-frame clones, not every one. This sample has some 120,000 clones, with about 87% found just once. For this clone: What it binds is unknown.

The germline CDR1 and CDR2 sequences are LGHDT and YNNKEL (reference sequence). The CDR3 length is 17 residues. After removal of 6 bases from V and 4 bases from J, the junction contained 12 bases not matched to a gene. This receptor was taken from an adult in good health. Here the sequenced sample was peripheral blood, taken on day 0 of AZD1222 vaccination. The chain is built from TRBV3-1 (or the pseudogene TRBV3-2) and TRBJ2-5; 12 nucleotides line up with TRBD1. The CDR3: CASRGTGGDLSRETQYF. In DNA form, the CDR3 reads TGTGCCAGCAGAGGGACAGGGGGCGATCTCAGTAGAGAGACCCAGTACTTC.